This T cell receptor (beta chain) was identified in a study of cytomegalovirus exposure and HLA in healthy donors. Whole-study context: Among the approximately 400 donors who were genotyped, about 80% fell in the genetic ancestry cluster that is associated with self-reported Caucasian donors.

This CDR3 region has 15 residues. V lost 7 bases to trimming and J lost 9 bases; unmatched junction nucleotides: 16. The germline CDR1 and CDR2 sequences are SGDLS and YYNGEE. As regards this clone: Its matching antigen is unknown.

When sampled, the donors appeared nominally healthy, though they likely had unrecorded immune exposures. Primers: 60 Vbeta forward and 13 Jbeta reverse. Measured with immunoSEQ multiplex PCR; TCRdb has only the in-frame clones, and not every one. The listing records under 85,000 clones. General observations from the study: Most likely, a cluster of highly shared sequence variants arose as a sequencing artifact. Later work showed greater clonal expansion in HLA-associated TCR beta chains than in equally common others.

This chain uses TRBV9 with TRBJ1-5, with 7 nucleotides matching TRBD1. The sample taken for sequencing was PBMCs. This clonotype was obtained from a boy between 10 and 17 years old in good health and CMV-seronegative. The CDR3 DNA reads as TGTGCCAGCGGACCGGGACAGCAAAACGAGCGGCCCCAGCATTTT. This gives the protein CASGPGQQNERPQHF.